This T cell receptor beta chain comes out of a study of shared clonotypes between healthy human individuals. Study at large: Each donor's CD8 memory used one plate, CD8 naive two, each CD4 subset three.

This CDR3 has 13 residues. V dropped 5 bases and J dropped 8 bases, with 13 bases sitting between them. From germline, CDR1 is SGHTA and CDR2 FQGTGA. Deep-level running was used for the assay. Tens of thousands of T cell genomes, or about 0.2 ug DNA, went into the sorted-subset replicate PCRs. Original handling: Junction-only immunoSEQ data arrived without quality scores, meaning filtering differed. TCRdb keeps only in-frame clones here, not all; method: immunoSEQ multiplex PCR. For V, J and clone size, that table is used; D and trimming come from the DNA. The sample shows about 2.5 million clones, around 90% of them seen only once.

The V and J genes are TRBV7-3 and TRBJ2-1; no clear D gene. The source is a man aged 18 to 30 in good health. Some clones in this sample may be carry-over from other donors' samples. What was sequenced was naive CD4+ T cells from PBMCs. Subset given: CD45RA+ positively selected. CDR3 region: CASSLTAQDEQFF. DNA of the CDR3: TGTGCCAGCAGCCTCACGGCGCAGGATGAGCAGTTCTTC.